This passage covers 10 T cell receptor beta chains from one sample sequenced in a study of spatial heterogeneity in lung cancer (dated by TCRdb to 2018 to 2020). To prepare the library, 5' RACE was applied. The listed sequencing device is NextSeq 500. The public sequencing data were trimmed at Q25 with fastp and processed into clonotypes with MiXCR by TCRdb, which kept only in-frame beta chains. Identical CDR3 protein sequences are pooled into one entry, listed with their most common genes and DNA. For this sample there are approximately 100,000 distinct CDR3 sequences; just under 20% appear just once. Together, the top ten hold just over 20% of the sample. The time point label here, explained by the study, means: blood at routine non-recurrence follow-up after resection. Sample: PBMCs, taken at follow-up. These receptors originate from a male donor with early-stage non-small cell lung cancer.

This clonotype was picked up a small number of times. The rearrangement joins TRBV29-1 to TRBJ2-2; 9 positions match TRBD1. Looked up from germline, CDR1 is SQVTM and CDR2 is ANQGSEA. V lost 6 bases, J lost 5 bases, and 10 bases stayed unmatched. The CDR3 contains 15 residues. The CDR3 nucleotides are TGCAGCGTCGCCACAGGGGGCGAGTGGACCGGGGAGCTGTTTTTT. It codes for CSVATGGEWTGELFF.

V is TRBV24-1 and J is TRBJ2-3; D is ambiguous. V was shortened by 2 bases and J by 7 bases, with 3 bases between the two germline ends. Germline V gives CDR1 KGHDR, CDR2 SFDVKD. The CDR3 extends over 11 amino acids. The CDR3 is CATSDSYTQYF. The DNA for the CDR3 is TGTGCCACCAGTGATTCGTATACGCAGTATTTT.

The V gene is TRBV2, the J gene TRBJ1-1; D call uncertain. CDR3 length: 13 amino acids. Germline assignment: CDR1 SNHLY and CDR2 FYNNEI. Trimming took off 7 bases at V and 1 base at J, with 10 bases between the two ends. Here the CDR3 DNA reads TGTGCCAGCATATATGAGCAGAACACTGAAGCTTTCTTT. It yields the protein CASIYEQNTEAFF.

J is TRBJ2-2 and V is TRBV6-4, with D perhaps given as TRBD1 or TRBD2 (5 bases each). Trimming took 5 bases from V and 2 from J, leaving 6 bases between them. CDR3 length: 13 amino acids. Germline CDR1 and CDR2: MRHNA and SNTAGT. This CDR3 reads CASSRGNTGELFF. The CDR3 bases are TGTGCCAGCAGTCGGGGCAACACCGGGGAGCTGTTTTTT.

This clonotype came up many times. CDR3 coding DNA: TGTGCCAGCTTACCGGGACGATTCTCCTACGAGCAGTACTTC. It yields the protein CASLPGRFSYEQYF. The chain has TRBV18 and TRBJ2-7; possibly TRBD1 or TRBD2 for D (5 bases each). CDR1 and CDR2 from the germline V gene are KGHSH and LQKENI. The CDR3 totals 14 residues. V shed 7 bases and J shed 0 bases, with 13 bases lying between them.

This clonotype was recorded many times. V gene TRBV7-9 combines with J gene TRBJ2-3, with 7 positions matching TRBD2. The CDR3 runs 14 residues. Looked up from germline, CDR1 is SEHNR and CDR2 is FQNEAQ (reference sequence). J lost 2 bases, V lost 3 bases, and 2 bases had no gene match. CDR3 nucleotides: TGTGCCAGCAGCTTGCTAGCGGTCACAGATACGCAGTATTTT. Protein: CASSLLAVTDTQYF.

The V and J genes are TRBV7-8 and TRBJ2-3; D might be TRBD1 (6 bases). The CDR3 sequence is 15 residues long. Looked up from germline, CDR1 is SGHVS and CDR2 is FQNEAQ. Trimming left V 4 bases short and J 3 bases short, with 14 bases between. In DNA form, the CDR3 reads TGTGCCAGCAGCTCAAAGGGGGTGGGGACAGATACGCAGTATTTT. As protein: CASSSKGVGTDTQYF.

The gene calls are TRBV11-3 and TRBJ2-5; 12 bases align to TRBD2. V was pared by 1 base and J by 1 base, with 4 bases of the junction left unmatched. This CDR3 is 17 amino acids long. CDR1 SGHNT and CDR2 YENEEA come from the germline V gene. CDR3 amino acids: CASSLGETSGGQETQYF. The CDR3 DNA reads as TGTGCCAGCAGCTTAGGGGAGACTAGCGGGGGCCAAGAGACCCAGTACTTC.

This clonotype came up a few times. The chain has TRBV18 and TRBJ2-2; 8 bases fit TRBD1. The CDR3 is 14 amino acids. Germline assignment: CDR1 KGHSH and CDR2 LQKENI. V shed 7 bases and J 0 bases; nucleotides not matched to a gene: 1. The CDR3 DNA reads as TGTGCCAGCTGGGACAGGTCGAACACCGGGGAGCTGTTTTTT. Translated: CASWDRSNTGELFF.

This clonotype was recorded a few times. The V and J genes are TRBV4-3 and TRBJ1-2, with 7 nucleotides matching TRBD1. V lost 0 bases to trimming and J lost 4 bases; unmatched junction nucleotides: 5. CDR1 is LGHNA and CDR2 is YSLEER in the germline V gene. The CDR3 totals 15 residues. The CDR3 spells CASSQDRQGSYGYTF. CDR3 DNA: TGCGCCAGCAGCCAAGATCGACAGGGAAGCTATGGCTACACCTTC.